This T cell receptor (beta chain) appears in the sequencing data of a study of T cell repertoires in cytomegalovirus infection. On the study more broadly: HLA-B-restricted CMV epitopes that are well studied, plus recently identified HLA-C-restricted ones, were used by the study.

Each CDR3 protein is one row after TCRdb ran MiXCR on the reads. Of over 250,000 distinct CDR3 sequences listed, approximately 22% are singletons. Trimming took 5 bases from V and 2 from J, leaving 14 bases between them. Per the germline V gene, CDR1 is MNHNS and CDR2 is SASEGT. CDR3 length equals 15 residues. Overall study results and limits: The response measured ex vivo was dominated by TCR beta clonotypes (HLA-C-restricted and CMV-specific). Frequencies of public TCR beta families were cumulated, and this identified carriers of CMV plus the relevant HLA.

The table lists this clonotype with many counts. What it recognizes is unknown. This sequence was found in a human donor in good health (CMV status not recorded). Some clones in this sample may be carry-over from other donors' samples. Here the sequenced sample was cultured PBMCs, taken from culture after CMV antigen stimulation. The rearrangement joins TRBV6-1 to TRBJ2-3; possibly TRBD1 for D (6 bases). CDR3 amino acids: CASSLDRPPTDTQYF. DNA of the CDR3: TGTGCCAGCAGTTTGGACAGACCTCCCACAGATACGCAGTATTTT.